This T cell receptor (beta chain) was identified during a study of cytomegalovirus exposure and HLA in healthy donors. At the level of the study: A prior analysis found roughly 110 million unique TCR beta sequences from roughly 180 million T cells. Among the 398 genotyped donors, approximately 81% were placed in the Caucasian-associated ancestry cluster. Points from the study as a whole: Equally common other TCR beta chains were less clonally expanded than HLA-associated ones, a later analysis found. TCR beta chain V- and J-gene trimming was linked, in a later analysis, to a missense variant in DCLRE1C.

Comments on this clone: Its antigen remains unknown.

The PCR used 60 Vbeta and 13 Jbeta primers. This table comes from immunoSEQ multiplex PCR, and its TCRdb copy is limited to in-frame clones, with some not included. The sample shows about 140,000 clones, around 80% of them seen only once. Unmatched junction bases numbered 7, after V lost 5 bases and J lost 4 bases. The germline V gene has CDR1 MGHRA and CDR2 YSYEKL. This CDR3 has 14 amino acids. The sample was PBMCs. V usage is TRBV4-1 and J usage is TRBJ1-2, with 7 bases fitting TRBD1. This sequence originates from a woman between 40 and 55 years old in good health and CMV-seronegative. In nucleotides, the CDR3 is TGCGCCAGCAGCGGTACACAGGGGAGCTATGGCTACACCTTC. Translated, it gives CASSGTQGSYGYTF.